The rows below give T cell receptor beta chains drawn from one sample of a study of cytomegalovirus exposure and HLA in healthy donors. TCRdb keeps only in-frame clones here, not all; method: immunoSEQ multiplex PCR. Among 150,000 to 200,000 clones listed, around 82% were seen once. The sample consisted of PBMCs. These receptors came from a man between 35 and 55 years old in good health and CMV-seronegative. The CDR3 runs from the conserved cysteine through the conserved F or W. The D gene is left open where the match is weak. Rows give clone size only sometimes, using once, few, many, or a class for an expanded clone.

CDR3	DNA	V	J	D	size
CASSPYLADTQYF	TGTGCCAGCAGCCCCTACTTGGCAGATACGCAGTATTTT	TRBV7-2	TRBJ2-3	-	-
CAISESGGLAYGYTF	TGTGCCATCAGTGAGTCAGGGGGCCTAGCCTATGGCTACACCTTC	TRBV10-3	TRBJ1-2	TRBD1	once
CASSMQGLTGGYTF	TGTGCCAGCAGCATGCAGGGGTTGACTGGAGGCTACACCTTC	TRBV7-2	TRBJ1-2	-	-
CASSDGTNTGELFF	TGTGCCAGCTCGGACGGGACAAACACCGGGGAGCTGTTTTTT	TRBV6-1	TRBJ2-2	-	few
CASKEGVSYEQYF	TGTGCCAGCAAGGAAGGGGTCTCCTACGAGCAGTACTTC	TRBV27	TRBJ2-7	-	-
CASSSGLAGLQNTGELFF	TGTGCCAGCAGCTCGGGACTAGCGGGTCTCCAAAACACCGGGGAGCTGTTTTTT	TRBV13	TRBJ2-2	TRBD2	-
CASSYQNTIYF	TGTGCCAGCAGTTACCAAAACACCATATATTTT	TRBV6-5	TRBJ1-3	-	-
CASGQSTGLGNEQFF	TGTGCCAGCGGACAATCTACGGGACTAGGCAATGAGCAGTTCTTC	TRBV27	TRBJ2-1	TRBD2	-
CASSRDWTGPGPSTDTQYF	TGTGCCAGCTCACGAGATTGGACAGGCCCCGGCCCAAGCACAGATACGCAGTATTTT	TRBV18	TRBJ2-3	TRBD1	few
CASSGTIGGGLNEQFF	TGTGCCAGCTCCGGAACAATCGGGGGGGGCTTGAATGAGCAGTTCTTC	TRBV18	TRBJ2-1	TRBD2	few
CASSPRGTWMGNEQFF	TGTGCCAGCTCACCACGGGGGACATGGATGGGAAATGAGCAGTTCTTC	TRBV18	TRBJ2-1	-	-
CASSTDMNTEAFF	TGTGCCAGCAGCACAGACATGAACACTGAAGCTTTCTTT	TRBV9	TRBJ1-1	-	-
CAAGLGGYYNEQFF	TGTGCCGCGGGCCTCGGCGGGTATTACAATGAGCAGTTCTTC	TRBV30	TRBJ2-1	-	-
CASSPRLGQPQHF	TGCGCCAGCAGCCCGAGGTTGGGTCAGCCCCAGCATTTT	TRBV4-1	TRBJ1-5	-	once
CASSPQDGPPYEQYF	TGTGCCAGCAGTCCTCAGGATGGGCCGCCCTACGAGCAGTACTTC	TRBV7-2	TRBJ2-7	-	-
CAWSLVNTEAFF	TGTGCCTGGAGTCTCGTGAACACTGAAGCTTTCTTT	TRBV30	TRBJ1-1	-	-
CASSPSSRGSEVDEAFF	TGCGCCAGCAGCCCCTCTTCCCGGGGATCCGAAGTTGATGAAGCTTTCTTT	TRBV4-3	TRBJ1-1	-	-
CASSPQLAGGDTQYF	TGTGCCAGTAGTCCTCAACTAGCGGGAGGGGATACGCAGTATTTT	TRBV19	TRBJ2-3	TRBD2	-
CASSAQGQGQPQHF	TGTGCCAGCAGTGCCCAGGGCCAGGGTCAGCCCCAGCATTTT	TRBV2	TRBJ1-5	-	-